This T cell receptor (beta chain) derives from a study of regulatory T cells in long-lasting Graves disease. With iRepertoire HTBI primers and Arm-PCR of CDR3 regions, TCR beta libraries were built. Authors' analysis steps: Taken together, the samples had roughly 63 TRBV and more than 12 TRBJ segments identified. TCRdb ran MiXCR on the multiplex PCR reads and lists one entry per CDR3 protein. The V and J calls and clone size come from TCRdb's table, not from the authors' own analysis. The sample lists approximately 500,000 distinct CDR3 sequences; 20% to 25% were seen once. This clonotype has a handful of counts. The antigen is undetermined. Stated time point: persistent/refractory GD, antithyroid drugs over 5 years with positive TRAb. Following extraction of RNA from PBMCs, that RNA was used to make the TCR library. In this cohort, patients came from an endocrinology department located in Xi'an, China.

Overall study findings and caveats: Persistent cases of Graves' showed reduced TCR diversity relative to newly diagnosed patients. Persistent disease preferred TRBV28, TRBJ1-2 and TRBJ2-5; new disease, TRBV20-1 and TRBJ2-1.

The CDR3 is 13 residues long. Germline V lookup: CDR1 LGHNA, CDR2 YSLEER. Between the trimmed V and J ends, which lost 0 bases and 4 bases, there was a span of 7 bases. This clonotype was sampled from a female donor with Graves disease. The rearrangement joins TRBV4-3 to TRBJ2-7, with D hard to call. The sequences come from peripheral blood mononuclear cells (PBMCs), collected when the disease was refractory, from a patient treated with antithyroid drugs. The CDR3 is CASSQDGDYEQYF. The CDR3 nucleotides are TGCGCCAGCAGCCAAGATGGAGATTACGAGCAGTACTTC.